Sequencing of this TCR beta chain was carried out in a study of blood T cell repertoires in COVID-19. Whole-study context: Spain, Italy and the United States supplied samples that represented acute and convalescent COVID-19. From T cells, B-cell-depleted T cells, or PBMCs came the material, which was cDNA or gDNA.

V shed 4 bases and J shed 6 bases, with 12 bases lying between them. The V gene's germline CDR1 is LGHNA and CDR2 YNFKEQ. The CDR3 sequence is 14 residues long. While infection was still active, Seattle patients were enrolled and then followed longitudinally. In the original analysis: From reference gene primer amplification, estimates of nucleated cell counts were derived. Generated by immunoSEQ multiplex PCR, the TCRdb table keeps only in-frame clones and is missing some. V and J calls and clone size are as listed in that table; D and trimming were resolved from the DNA. The table shows under 200,000 clones, with around 84% occurring only once.

The chain joins TRBV4-2 to TRBJ2-2; D is unclear. This clonotype originated in a woman aged 70-85 years with COVID-19, enrolled during active disease. The sequenced sample was peripheral blood. CDR3 loop: CASSLGPPAGELFF. CDR3 nucleotides: TGTGCCAGCAGCCTGGGCCCACCCGCCGGGGAGCTGTTTTTT.